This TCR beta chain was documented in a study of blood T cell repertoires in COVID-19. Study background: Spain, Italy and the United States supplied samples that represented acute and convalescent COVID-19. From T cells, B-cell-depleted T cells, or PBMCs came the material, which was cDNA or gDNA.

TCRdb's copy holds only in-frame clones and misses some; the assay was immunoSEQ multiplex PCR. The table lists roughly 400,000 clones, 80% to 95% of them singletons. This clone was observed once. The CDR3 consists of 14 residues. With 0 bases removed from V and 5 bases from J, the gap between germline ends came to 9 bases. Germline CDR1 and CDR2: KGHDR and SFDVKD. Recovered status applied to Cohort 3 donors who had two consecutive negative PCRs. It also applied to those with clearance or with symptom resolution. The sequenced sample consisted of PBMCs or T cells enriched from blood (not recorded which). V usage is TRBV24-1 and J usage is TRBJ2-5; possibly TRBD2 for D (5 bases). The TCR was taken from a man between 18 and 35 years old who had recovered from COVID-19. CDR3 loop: CATSDLAGRETQYF. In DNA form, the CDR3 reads TGTGCCACCAGTGATTTGGCGGGCCGTGAGACCCAGTACTTC.